The entry that follows covers one T cell receptor (beta chain) sequence. The antigen is undetermined. The same CDR3 can be traced to other DNA sequences in this sample. CD45RA+ naive and CD45RA-negative memory subsets were separated from CD4+ cells. This specimen comes from a study of shared clonotypes between healthy human individuals. Study at large: For every donor, three CD4 naive, three CD4 memory, two CD8 naive and one CD8 memory plates were used.

Germline V gene lookup returns CDR1 SGHTA and CDR2 FQGNSA. The V end lost 1 base, the J end lost 2 bases, and 9 bases lay between the germline ends. The CDR3 loop spans 15 amino acids. Overall study findings and caveats: The sharing of approximately 4.6% of naive CD4 clonotypes was seen across a few donors.

The protocol was immunoSEQ multiplex PCR, while the TCRdb copy is restricted to in-frame clones and leaves out a portion. The data contain some 2,000,000 clones, approximately 94% of them singletons. The receptor's source is a man between 18 and 35 years old in good health. The sequencing input was naive CD4+ T cells sorted from blood. Subset indicated: CD45RA+ positively selected. The rearrangement links TRBV7-2 to TRBJ1-5; D is unresolved. CDR3 nucleotide sequence: TGTGCCAGCAGCTTAGTGGGCTCGGGCAATCAGCCCCAGCATTTT. Its protein product is CASSLVGSGNQPQHF.